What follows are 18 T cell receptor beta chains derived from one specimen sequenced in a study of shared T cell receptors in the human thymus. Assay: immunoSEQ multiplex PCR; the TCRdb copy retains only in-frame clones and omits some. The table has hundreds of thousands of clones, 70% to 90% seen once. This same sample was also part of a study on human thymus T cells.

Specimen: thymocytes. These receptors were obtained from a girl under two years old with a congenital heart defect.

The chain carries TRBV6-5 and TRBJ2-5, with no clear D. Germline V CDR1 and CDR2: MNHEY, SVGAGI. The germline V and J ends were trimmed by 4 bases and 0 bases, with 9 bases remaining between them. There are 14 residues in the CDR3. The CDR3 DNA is TGTGCCAGCAGTTCGTACGGGTACCAAGAGACCCAGTACTTC. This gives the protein CASSSYGYQETQYF.

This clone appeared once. CDR3 DNA sequence: TGTGCCACCAGTAAACAGGTTAGCACTGAAGCTTTCTTT. Its translation is CATSKQVSTEAFF. V gene TRBV15 combines with J gene TRBJ1-1; D is possibly TRBD1 (5 bases). The germline CDR1 and CDR2 sequences are LNHNV and YYDKDF (reference sequence). V was trimmed by 6 bases and J by 4 bases, leaving 12 bases between them. The CDR3 sequence is 13 residues long.

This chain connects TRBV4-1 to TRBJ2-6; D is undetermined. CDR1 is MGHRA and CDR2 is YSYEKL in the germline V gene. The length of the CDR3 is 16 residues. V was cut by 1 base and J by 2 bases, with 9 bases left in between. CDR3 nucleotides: TGCGCCAGCAGCCAAGGGAGCAGCCCTGGGGCCAACGTCCTGACTTTC. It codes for CASSQGSSPGANVLTF.

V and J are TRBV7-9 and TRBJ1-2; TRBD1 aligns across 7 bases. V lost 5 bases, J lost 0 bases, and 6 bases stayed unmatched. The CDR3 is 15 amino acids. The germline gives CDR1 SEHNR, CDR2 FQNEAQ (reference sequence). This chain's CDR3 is CASSPRQGPNYGYTF. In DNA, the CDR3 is TGTGCCAGCAGCCCCCGACAGGGACCTAACTATGGCTACACCTTC.

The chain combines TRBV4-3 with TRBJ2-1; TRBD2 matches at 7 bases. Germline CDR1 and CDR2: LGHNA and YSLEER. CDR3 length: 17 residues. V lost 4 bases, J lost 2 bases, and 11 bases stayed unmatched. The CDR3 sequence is CASSRVAGPRAYNEQFF. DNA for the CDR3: TGCGCCAGCAGCCGAGTAGCGGGCCCCAGGGCCTACAATGAGCAGTTCTTC.

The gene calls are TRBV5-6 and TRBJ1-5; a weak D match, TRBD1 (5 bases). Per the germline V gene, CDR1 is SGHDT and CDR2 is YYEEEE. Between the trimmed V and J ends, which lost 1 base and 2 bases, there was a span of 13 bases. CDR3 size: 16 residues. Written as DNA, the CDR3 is TGTGCCAGCAGCTTGTCAGGGAATATTCGCAATCAGCCCCAGCATTTT. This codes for CASSLSGNIRNQPQHF. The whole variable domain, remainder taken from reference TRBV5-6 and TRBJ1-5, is DAGVTQSPTHLIKTRGQQVTLRCSPKSGHDTVSWYQQALGQGPQFIFQYYEEEERQRGNFPDRFSGHQFPNYSSELNVNALLLGDSALYLCASSLSGNIRNQPQHFGDGTRLSIL.

CDR3 region: CASSLREMNTEAFF. CDR3 DNA: TGTGCCAGCAGCTTACGAGAAATGAACACTGAAGCTTTCTTT. This chain connects TRBV7-2 to TRBJ1-1; D unresolved. V dropped 2 bases and J dropped 0 bases, with 7 bases sitting between them. Germline CDR1 reads SGHTA; CDR2 reads FQGNSA. The CDR3 is made up of 14 amino acids.

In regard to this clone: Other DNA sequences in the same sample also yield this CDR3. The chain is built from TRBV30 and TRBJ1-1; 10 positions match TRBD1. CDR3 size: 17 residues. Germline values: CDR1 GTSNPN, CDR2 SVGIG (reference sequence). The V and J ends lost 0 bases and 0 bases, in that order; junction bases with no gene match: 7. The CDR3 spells CAWSVWDRGTMNTEAFF. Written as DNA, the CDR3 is TGTGCCTGGAGTGTATGGGACAGGGGTACTATGAACACTGAAGCTTTCTTT.

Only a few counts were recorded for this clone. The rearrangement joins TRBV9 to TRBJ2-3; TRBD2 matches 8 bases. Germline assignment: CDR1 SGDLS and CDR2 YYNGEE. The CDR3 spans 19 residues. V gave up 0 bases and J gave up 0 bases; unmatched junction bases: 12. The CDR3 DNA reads TGTGCCAGCAGCGTAGTGGATAGCGGGGTAACAACTAGCACAGATACGCAGTATTTT. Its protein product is CASSVVDSGVTTSTDTQYF.

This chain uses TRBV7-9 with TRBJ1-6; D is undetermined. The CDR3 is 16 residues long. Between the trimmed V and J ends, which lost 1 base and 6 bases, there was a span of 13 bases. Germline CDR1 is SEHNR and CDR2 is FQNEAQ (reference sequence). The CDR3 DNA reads TGTGCCAGCAGCTTAGGTGCACTGGGCCCTAATTCACCCCTCCACTTT. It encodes CASSLGALGPNSPLHF.

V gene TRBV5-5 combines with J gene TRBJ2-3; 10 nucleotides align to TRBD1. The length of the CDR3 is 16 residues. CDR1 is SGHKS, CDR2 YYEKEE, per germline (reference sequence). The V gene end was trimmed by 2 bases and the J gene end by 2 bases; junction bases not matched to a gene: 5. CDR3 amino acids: CASSLWTGGPTDTQYF. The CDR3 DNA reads TGTGCCAGCAGCTTATGGACAGGGGGTCCCACAGATACGCAGTATTTT. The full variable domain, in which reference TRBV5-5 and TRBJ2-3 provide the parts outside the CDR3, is DAGVTQSPTHLIKTRGQQVTLRCSPISGHKSVSWYQQVLGQGPQFIFQYYEKEERGRGNFPDRFSARQFPNYSSELNVNALLLGDSALYLCASSLWTGGPTDTQYFGPGTRLTVL.

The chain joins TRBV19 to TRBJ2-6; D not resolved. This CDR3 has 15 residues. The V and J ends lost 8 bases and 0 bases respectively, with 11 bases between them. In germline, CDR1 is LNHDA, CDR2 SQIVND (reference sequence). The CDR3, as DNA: TGTGCCAGTGAACCTACCGGCTCTGGGGCCAACGTCCTGACTTTC. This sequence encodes CASEPTGSGANVLTF.

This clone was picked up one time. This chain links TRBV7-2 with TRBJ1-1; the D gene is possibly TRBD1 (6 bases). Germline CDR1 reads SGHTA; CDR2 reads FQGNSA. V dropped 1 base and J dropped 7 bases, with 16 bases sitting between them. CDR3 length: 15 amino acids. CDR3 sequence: CASSLVGVQGSEAFF. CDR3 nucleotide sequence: TGTGCCAGCAGCTTAGTCGGGGTACAGGGAAGTGAAGCTTTCTTT.

The CDR3 nucleotides read TGTGCCAGCAGCCTCTACCCTAGCGGGGACCCCTACGAGCAGTACTTC. This sequence encodes CASSLYPSGDPYEQYF. This chain links TRBV2 with TRBJ2-7, with 9 bases lining up with TRBD2. Germline loops: CDR1 SNHLY, CDR2 FYNNEI. The CDR3 covers 16 residues. The V and J ends lost 6 bases and 2 bases, in that order; junction bases with no gene match: 11.

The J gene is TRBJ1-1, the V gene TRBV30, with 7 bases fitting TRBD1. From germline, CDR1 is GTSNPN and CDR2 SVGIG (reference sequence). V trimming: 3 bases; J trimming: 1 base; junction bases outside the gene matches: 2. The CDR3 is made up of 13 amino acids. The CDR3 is CAWSWDRNTEAFF. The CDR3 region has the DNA TGTGCCTGGAGCTGGGACAGGAACACTGAAGCTTTCTTT.

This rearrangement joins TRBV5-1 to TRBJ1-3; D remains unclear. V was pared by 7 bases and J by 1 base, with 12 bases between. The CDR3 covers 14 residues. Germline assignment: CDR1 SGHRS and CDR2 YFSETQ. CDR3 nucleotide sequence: TGCGCCAGCCGGGATACGGGATCTGGAAACACCATATATTTT. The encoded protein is CASRDTGSGNTIYF.

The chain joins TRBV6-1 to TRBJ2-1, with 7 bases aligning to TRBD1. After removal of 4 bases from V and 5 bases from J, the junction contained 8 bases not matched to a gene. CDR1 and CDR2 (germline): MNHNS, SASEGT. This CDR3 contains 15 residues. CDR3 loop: CASSAKKDRHNEQFF. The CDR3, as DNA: TGTGCCAGCAGTGCAAAGAAGGACAGGCACAATGAGCAGTTCTTC.

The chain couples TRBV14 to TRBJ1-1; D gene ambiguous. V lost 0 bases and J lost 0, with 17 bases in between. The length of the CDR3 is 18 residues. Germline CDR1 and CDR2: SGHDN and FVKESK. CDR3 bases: TGTGCCAGCAGCCAAGATCATACGAGGGTCCGCATGAACACTGAAGCTTTCTTT. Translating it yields CASSQDHTRVRMNTEAFF.